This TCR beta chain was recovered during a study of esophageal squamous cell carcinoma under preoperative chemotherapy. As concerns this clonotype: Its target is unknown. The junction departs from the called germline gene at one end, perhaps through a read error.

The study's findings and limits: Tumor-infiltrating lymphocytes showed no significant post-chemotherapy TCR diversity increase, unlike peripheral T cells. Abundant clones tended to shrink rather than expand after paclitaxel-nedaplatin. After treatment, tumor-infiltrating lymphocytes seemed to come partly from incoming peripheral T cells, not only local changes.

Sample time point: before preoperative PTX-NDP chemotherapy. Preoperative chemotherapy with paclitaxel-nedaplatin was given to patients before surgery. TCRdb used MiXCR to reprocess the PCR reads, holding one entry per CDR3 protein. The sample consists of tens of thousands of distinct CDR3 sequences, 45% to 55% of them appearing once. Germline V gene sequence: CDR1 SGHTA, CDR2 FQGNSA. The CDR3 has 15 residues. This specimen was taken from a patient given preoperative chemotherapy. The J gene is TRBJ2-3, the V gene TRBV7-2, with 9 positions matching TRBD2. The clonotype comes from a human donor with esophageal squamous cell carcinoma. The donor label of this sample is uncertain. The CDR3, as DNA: TGTGCCAGCAGCCCCTCGGGCGGGGGGGGAGACATTCAGTACTTT. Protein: CASSPSGGGGDIQYF.